Listed below are T cell receptor beta chains from one sample, sequenced in a study of T cells in tuberculosis. Assay: immunoSEQ multiplex PCR; the TCRdb copy retains only in-frame clones and omits some. Here the sample spans about 36,000 clones, more than 85% being singletons. The source material was PBMCs. Receptors were obtained from a donor between 10 and 35 years old with latent tuberculosis or without tuberculosis infection. The CDR3 runs from the conserved cysteine through the conserved F or W. Part of the rows lack a size; the others show once, few, many or a class for expanded clones.

clone_size	j_call	cdr3_length	v_call	cdr3_aa
-	TRBJ2-7	14	TRBV30	CAWSGVGADYEQYF
-	TRBJ2-3	17	TRBV5-4	CASTPRLAGTSTDTQYF
-	TRBJ2-7	16	TRBV4-1	CASSQDATGRFYEQYF
-	TRBJ1-3	14	TRBV5-1	CASSPWDSGNTIYF
-	TRBJ1-6	17	TRBV5-1	CASSLDRGARDNSPLHF
-	TRBJ2-2	17	TRBV25-1	CASSDKWGTVLTGELFF
-	TRBJ2-7	15	TRBV19	CASSPLRVSSYEQYF
-	TRBJ1-2	13	TRBV30	CAHLGGGHYGYTF
-	TRBJ2-2	12	TRBV7-3	CASSHSTGELFF
-	TRBJ2-7	13	TRBV30	CAWSGLAGYEQYF
-	TRBJ2-6	16	TRBV2	CASKGQDISGANVLTF
-	TRBJ1-2	13	TRBV30	CAWSPTRIYGYTF
-	TRBJ1-2	17	TRBV4-3	CASSQDQYGESNYGYTF
-	TRBJ1-5	13	TRBV30	CAWSPGSNQPQHF
once	TRBJ2-7	14	TRBV9	CASSVAARGYEQYF
-	TRBJ2-7	14	TRBV7-3	CASSLSRGSYEQYF
-	TRBJ2-7	13	TRBV7-9	CASSLGNRAEQYF
-	TRBJ1-2	15	TRBV5-6	CASSFIEGAGYGYTF
-	TRBJ1-2	13	TRBV27	CASSFFSGDRYTF
once	TRBJ2-3	13	TRBV6-1	CASDSYFTDTQYF